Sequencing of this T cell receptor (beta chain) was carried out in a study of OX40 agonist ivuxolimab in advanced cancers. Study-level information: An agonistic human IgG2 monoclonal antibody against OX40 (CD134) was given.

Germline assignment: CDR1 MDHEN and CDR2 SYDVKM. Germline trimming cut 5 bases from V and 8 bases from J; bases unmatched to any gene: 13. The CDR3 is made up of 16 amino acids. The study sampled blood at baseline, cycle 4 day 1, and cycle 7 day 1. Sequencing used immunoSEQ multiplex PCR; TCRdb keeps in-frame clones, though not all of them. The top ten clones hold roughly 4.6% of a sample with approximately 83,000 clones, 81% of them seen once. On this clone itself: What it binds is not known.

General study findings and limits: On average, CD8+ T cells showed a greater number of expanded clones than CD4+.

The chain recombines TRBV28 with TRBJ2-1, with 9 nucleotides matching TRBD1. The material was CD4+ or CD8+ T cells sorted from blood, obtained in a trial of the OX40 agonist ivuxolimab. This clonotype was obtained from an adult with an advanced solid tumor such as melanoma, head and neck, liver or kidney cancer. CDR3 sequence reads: CASSQYRDREGDEQFF. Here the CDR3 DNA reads TGTGCCAGCAGTCAATACCGGGACAGGGAGGGCGATGAGCAGTTCTTC.